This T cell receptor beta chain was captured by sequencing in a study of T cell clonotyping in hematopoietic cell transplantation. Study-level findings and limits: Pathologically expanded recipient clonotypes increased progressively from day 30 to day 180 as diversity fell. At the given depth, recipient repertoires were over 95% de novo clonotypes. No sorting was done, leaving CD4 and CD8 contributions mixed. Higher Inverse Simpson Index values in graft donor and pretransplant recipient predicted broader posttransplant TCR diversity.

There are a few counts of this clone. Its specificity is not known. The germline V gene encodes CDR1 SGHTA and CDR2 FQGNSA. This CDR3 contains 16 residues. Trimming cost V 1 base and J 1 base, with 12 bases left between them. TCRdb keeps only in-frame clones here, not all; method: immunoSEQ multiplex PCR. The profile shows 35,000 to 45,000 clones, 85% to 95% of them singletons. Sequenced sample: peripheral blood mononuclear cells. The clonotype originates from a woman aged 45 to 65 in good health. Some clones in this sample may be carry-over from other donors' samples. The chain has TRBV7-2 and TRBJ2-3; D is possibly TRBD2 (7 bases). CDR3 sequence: CASSLVRGGGTDTQYF. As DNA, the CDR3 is TGTGCCAGCAGCTTAGTAAGGGGGGGCGGCACAGATACGCAGTATTTT.